One sample yielded the 12 T cell receptor beta chains listed below, sequenced in a study of shared T cell receptors in the human thymus. The protocol was immunoSEQ multiplex PCR, while the TCRdb copy is restricted to in-frame clones and leaves out a portion. The table has 500,000 to 850,000 clones, around 87% seen once. This sample also appeared in a second study, on human thymus T cells.

Material: thymocytes. These TCRs come from a boy younger than two with a congenital heart defect.

The rearrangement joins TRBV28 to TRBJ1-3, with 9 positions matching TRBD1. CDR3 size: 16 residues. The V gene's germline CDR1 is MDHEN and CDR2 SYDVKM. Trimming took 7 bases from V and 3 from J; bases not matched to a gene: 10. The CDR3 region has the DNA TGTGCCAGCACGGTCGGCGGGACAGGGAATGGAAACACCATATATTTT. Residues: CASTVGGTGNGNTIYF.

J is TRBJ2-3 and V is TRBV5-3, with D tentatively TRBD1 (6 bases). TRBV5-3 carries the ORF label, with uncertain function. Trimming took off 4 bases at V and 2 bases at J, with 17 bases between the two ends. This CDR3 is 16 amino acids long. CDR3 residues: CARSGPDRRHTDTQYF. The DNA of the CDR3 is TGTGCCAGAAGCGGACCAGACAGGAGGCACACAGATACGCAGTATTTT.

The chain has TRBV6-5 and TRBJ2-7; 7 bases align to TRBD2. With 1 base clipped from V and 4 bases from J, the junction kept 10 bases outside the gene matches. This CDR3 contains 16 residues. The germline V gene has CDR1 MNHEY and CDR2 SVGAGI. CDR3 DNA sequence: TGTGCCAGCAGTTACTACAAAGCGGGACCACCTTACGAGCAGTACTTC. It is translated as CASSYYKAGPPYEQYF.

The chain combines TRBV29-1 with TRBJ1-2, with 10 nucleotides matching TRBD1. This CDR3 is 14 amino acids long. The germline V gene has CDR1 SQVTM and CDR2 ANQGSEA. Trimming removed 3 bases from V and 1 base from J; junction bases left unmatched: 2. CDR3 in amino acids: CSVDRTGGNYGYTF. CDR3 nucleotides: TGCAGCGTTGACAGGACAGGGGGTAACTATGGCTACACCTTC.

The chain is built from TRBV4-3 and TRBJ2-4; 12 nucleotides align to TRBD2. This CDR3 has 21 residues. The V gene's germline CDR1 is LGHNA and CDR2 YSLEER. Losses at the gene ends were 3 bases for V and 8 bases for J; bases not matched to a gene: 23. The CDR3 coding sequence is TGCGCCAGCAGCCAGCAGCCACTAGCGGGAGGTCCCCCCGACTCCCATGACATTCAGTACTTC. It encodes CASSQQPLAGGPPDSHDIQYF.

The CDR3 coding sequence is TGTGCCAGCAGCCGGGACAGTCGGAATTCACCCCTCCACTTT. This sequence encodes CASSRDSRNSPLHF. The V call is TRBV11-3, the J call TRBJ1-6, with TRBD1 identical over 7 bases. The germline V gene has CDR1 SGHNT and CDR2 YENEEA. V lost 5 bases, J lost 7 bases, and 5 bases stayed unmatched. This CDR3 is built from 14 residues.

Only one count was recorded for this clone. The chain is built from TRBV5-1 and TRBJ2-5, with D possibly TRBD1 on 6 matching bases. CDR1 SGHRS and CDR2 YFSETQ come from the germline V gene. V was shortened by 4 bases and J by 0 bases, with 16 bases between the two germline ends. The length of the CDR3 is 16 residues. Written as DNA, the CDR3 is TGCGCCAGCAGCCCGCCGACAGGTGGGTACCAAGAGACCCAGTACTTC. Protein: CASSPPTGGYQETQYF.

This clone has a single count. CDR3 coding DNA: TGTGCTAGTGGTTTAGGACAGGGGGAAAATGAGCAGTTCTTC. This gives the protein CASGLGQGENEQFF. The chain carries TRBV12-5 and TRBJ2-1; 10 bases match TRBD1. V was clipped by 3 bases and J by 7 bases; unmatched bases: 3. The CDR3 is 14 amino acids. Germline lookup yields CDR1 LGHNT and CDR2 FRNRAP.

This clone was seen a single time. The gene calls are TRBV27 and TRBJ1-2, with TRBD1 matching 11 bases. After removal of 2 bases from V and 6 bases from J, the junction contained 8 bases not matched to a gene. Germline CDR1 and CDR2: MNHEY and SMNVEV (reference sequence). The CDR3 spans 16 residues. The DNA for the CDR3 is TGTGCCAGCAGTTTAGTAGGAGGGACAGGGGGAAATGGCTACACCTTC. It translates to CASSLVGGTGGNGYTF.

This chain links TRBV5-1 with TRBJ1-6; TRBD1 aligns across 8 bases. Trimming at V came to 4 bases and at J to 2 bases, leaving 8 bases not matched to a gene. The CDR3 loop spans 17 amino acids. The V gene's germline CDR1 is SGHRS and CDR2 YFSETQ. As DNA, the CDR3 is TGCGCCAGCAGCATCGGACAGGGATCCACCTATAATTCACCCCTCCACTTT. It translates to CASSIGQGSTYNSPLHF.

The rearrangement joins TRBV27 to TRBJ2-1; TRBD2 agrees at 10 bases. The V gene end was trimmed by 4 bases and the J gene end by 0 bases; junction bases not matched to a gene: 24. Per germline, CDR1 MNHEY and CDR2 SMNVEV (reference sequence). The CDR3 loop spans 23 amino acids. This CDR3 is CASSSPGASGSRHPSGSYNEQFF. CDR3 DNA sequence: TGTGCCAGCAGTTCCCCGGGGGCTAGCGGGAGTCGACATCCCTCGGGCTCCTACAATGAGCAGTTCTTC.

V is TRBV7-9 and J is TRBJ2-7; 14 bases line up with TRBD2. V lost 5 bases, J lost 3 bases, and 9 bases stayed unmatched. CDR1 is SEHNR and CDR2 is FQNEAQ in the germline V gene (reference sequence). The CDR3 spans 17 residues. The chain's CDR3 is CASSPGTSGRPLYEQYF. The CDR3 coding sequence is TGTGCCAGCAGCCCCGGGACTAGCGGGAGACCCCTCTACGAGCAGTACTTC.